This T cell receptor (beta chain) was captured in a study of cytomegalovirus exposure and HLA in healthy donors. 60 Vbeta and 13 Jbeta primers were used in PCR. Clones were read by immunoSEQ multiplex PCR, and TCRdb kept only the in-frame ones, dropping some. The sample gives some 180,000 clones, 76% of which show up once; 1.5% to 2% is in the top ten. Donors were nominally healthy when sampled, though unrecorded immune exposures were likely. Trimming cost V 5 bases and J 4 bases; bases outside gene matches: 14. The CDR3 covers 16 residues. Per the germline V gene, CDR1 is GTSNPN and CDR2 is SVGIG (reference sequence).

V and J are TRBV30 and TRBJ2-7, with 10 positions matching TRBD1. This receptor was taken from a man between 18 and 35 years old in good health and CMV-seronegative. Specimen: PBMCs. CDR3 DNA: TGTGCCTGGGACAGGGGGCGCCTCACCCTCTCTTACGAGCAGTACTTC. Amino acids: CAWDRGRLTLSYEQYF. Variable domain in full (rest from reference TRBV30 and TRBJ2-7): SQTIHQWPATLVQPVGSPLSLECTVEGTSNPNLYWYRQAAGRGLQLLFYSVGIGQISSEVPQNLSASRPQDRQFILSSKKLLLSDSGFYLCAWDRGRLTLSYEQYFGPGTRLTVT.